This is a list of T cell receptor beta chains from one sample in a study of T cell repertoires in cytomegalovirus infection. Each CDR3 protein gets one entry after TCRdb re-called the reads with MiXCR. This sample has approximately 190,000 distinct CDR3 sequences, with roughly 27% found just once. Material for sequencing was PBMCs. Receptor source: a human donor in good health (CMV status not recorded). Some clones in this sample may be carry-over from other donors' samples. Both conserved end residues are part of each CDR3. D genes are given only for firm matches. The size field is filled for only some rows; it gives once, few, many or a size class.

TRBJ2-7,few,TRBV20-1,-,CSARSLNNEQYF,TGCAGTGCTAGATCCCTTAACAACGAGCAGTACTTC
TRBJ2-3,few,TRBV7-6,-,CASSLGARDTDTQYF,TGTGCCAGCAGCTTAGGTGCGCGGGACACAGATACGCAGTATTTT
TRBJ2-2,-,TRBV29-1,-,CSATQVTGELFF,TGCAGCGCAACACAGGTCACCGGGGAGCTGTTTTTT
TRBJ1-3,-,TRBV6-5,-,CASIGGAGNTIYF,TGTGCCAGCATCGGAGGAGCTGGAAACACCATATATTTT
TRBJ1-1,-,TRBV2,TRBD1,CASSVDRGLVGEAFF,TGTGCCAGCAGCGTTGACAGGGGACTCGTGGGGGAAGCTTTCTTT
TRBJ2-7,-,TRBV12-5,TRBD1,CASRDRDSSYEQYF,TGTGCTAGCCGGGACCGGGACAGCAGTTACGAGCAGTACTTC
TRBJ1-2,-,TRBV7-8,TRBD1,CASSPIRPGQGRAGYTF,TGTGCCAGCAGCCCCATTCGACCGGGACAGGGCCGTGCGGGCTACACCTTC
TRBJ2-6,-,TRBV28,-,CASGSDIAGANVLTF,TGTGCCAGCGGATCCGACATTGCTGGGGCCAACGTCCTGACTTTC
TRBJ2-1,few,TRBV6-5,-,CASSYSPPAGGKNEQFF,TGTGCCAGCAGTTACTCCCCCCCAGCGGGTGGCAAAAATGAGCAGTTCTTC
TRBJ1-2,few,TRBV7-2,-,CASSNTLNANYGYTF,TGTGCCAGCAGCAACACCCTAAATGCTAACTATGGCTACACCTTC
TRBJ2-5,few,TRBV7-9,-,CASFADRKETQYF,TGTGCCAGCTTCGCCGACAGGAAAGAGACCCAGTACTTC
TRBJ1-4,-,TRBV11-2,-,CASSLGRLNEKLFF,TGTGCCAGCAGCCTTGGACGTCTGAATGAAAAACTGTTTTTT
TRBJ2-7,few,TRBV11-3,-,CASSLHGSYEQYF,TGTGCCAGCAGCTTACACGGTTCCTACGAGCAGTACTTC
TRBJ1-2,few,TRBV18,-,CASSPNGATNYGYTF,TGTGCCAGCTCACCAAATGGAGCGACTAACTATGGCTACACCTTC
TRBJ1-6,-,TRBV7-2,-,CASSPQSSYNSPLHF,TGTGCCAGCAGCCCGCAGAGCTCCTATAATTCACCCCTCCACTTT
TRBJ1-5,-,TRBV6-1,-,CASSGPGRPQHF,TGTGCCAGCAGTGGGCCAGGACGGCCCCAGCATTTT
TRBJ1-1,-,TRBV6-2/TRBV6-3,-,CASSYGSHTEAFF,TGTGCCAGCAGTTACGGAAGTCACACTGAAGCTTTCTTT
TRBJ1-2,few,TRBV18,-,CASSSIWVINYGYTF,TGTGCCAGCTCATCAATTTGGGTCATCAACTATGGCTACACCTTC
TRBJ1-6,few,TRBV2,TRBD1,CASSEDRSGRSPLHF,TGTGCCAGCAGTGAGGACAGGTCCGGCCGATCACCCCTCCACTTT
TRBJ1-4,few,TRBV7-9,-,CASSPARQDNEKLFF,TGTGCCAGCAGCCCGGCCCGACAGGATAATGAAAAACTGTTTTTT
TRBJ2-1,-,TRBV7-3,-,CASSLISGPSRNEQFF,TGTGCCAGCAGCTTAATTTCAGGGCCTTCACGCAATGAGCAGTTCTTC
TRBJ1-1,few,TRBV6-1,-,CASTKGDTPIEAFF,TGTGCCAGCACTAAAGGGGACACTCCAATTGAAGCTTTCTTT
TRBJ1-5,-,TRBV7-2,-,CASSYQTGSDQPQHF,TGTGCCAGCAGCTACCAAACAGGGTCCGATCAGCCCCAGCATTTT
TRBJ2-1,few,TRBV5-1,-,CASSLAVGQASYNEQFF,TGCGCCAGCAGCTTGGCGGTTGGGCAGGCCTCCTACAATGAGCAGTTCTTC
TRBJ2-1,-,TRBV6-2/TRBV6-3,-,CASSSGTRIEQFF,TGTGCCAGCAGTTCGGGGACGAGGATTGAGCAGTTCTTC
TRBJ2-1,-,TRBV29-1,TRBD2,CSVGRGVSYNEQFF,TGCAGCGTTGGACGGGGGGTGTCGTACAATGAGCAGTTCTTC
TRBJ1-1,many,TRBV20-1,-,CSARDGGEGGTEAFF,TGCAGTGCTAGAGATGGGGGAGAGGGTGGCACTGAAGCTTTCTTT
TRBJ1-3,-,TRBV12-3/TRBV12-4,-,CASSPPEDF,TGTGCCAGCAGCCCACCGGAAGATTTT
TRBJ2-2,-,TRBV7-9,-,CASRHPTGELFF,TGTGCCAGCAGGCACCCCACCGGGGAGCTGTTTTTT
TRBJ1-4,-,TRBV4-1,-,CASSQVRSATNEKLFF,TGCGCCAGCAGCCAAGTCAGATCCGCAACTAATGAAAAACTGTTTTTT
TRBJ1-2,many,TRBV7-2,-,CASTEWRTGGYTF,TGTGCCAGCACCGAATGGAGGACTGGGGGCTACACCTTC
TRBJ2-7,few,TRBV19,-,CASSHPGTGRSYEQYF,TGTGCCAGTAGCCACCCCGGCACAGGGCGCTCCTACGAGCAGTACTTC
TRBJ2-7,-,TRBV20-1,TRBD2,CSATLPAGGPGYEQYF,TGCAGTGCTACCCTCCCTGCGGGGGGGCCGGGCTACGAGCAGTACTTC
TRBJ1-5,-,TRBV20-1,-,CSVVARGPLPSQPQHF,TGCAGTGTAGTGGCCAGGGGACCACTACCCAGTCAGCCCCAGCATTTT
TRBJ2-7,many,TRBV6-5,-,CASSGQGYEQYF,TGTGCCAGCAGTGGTCAAGGGTACGAGCAGTACTTC
TRBJ2-5,few,TRBV6-2/TRBV6-3,TRBD2,CASSRGGAETQYF,TGTGCCAGCAGTCGCGGGGGGGCCGAGACCCAGTACTTC
TRBJ2-2,few,TRBV11-2,-,CASSSPGFPGAGELFF,TGTGCCAGCAGCTCCCCAGGGTTCCCGGGGGCCGGGGAGCTGTTTTTT
TRBJ2-7,-,TRBV12-5,-,CASGSPRGKTYEQYF,TGTGCTAGTGGTTCTCCTCGGGGAAAAACCTACGAGCAGTACTTC
TRBJ2-2,many,TRBV7-2,TRBD2,CASSLAPAGGNTGELFF,TGTGCCAGCAGCTTAGCACCAGCGGGGGGGAACACCGGGGAGCTGTTTTTT
TRBJ2-5,-,TRBV20-1,TRBD2,CSAKGLVGRGETQYF,TGCAGTGCTAAGGGACTAGTGGGGCGTGGAGAGACCCAGTACTTC
TRBJ1-1,few,TRBV7-6,TRBD1,CASSSTGGPTEAFF,TGTGCCAGCAGCTCGACAGGGGGTCCAACTGAAGCTTTCTTT
TRBJ1-1,-,TRBV7-3,-,CASSLKPVAGSTEAFF,TGTGCCAGCAGCTTAAAACCGGTGGCAGGAAGCACTGAAGCTTTCTTT
TRBJ2-1,-,TRBV19,-,CASSLAVQNEQFF,TGTGCCAGTAGCCTCGCTGTTCAAAATGAGCAGTTCTTC
TRBJ1-2,few,TRBV6-2/TRBV6-3,-,CASSLPSAANYGYTF,TGTGCCAGCAGTCTCCCGTCGGCCGCGAACTATGGCTACACCTTC
TRBJ1-1,-,TRBV25-1,-,CASSRAGQNTEAFF,TGTGCCAGCAGTCGCGCGGGCCAGAACACTGAAGCTTTCTTT
TRBJ2-3,few,TRBV20-1,-,CSARGATQYF,TGCAGTGCTAGGGGTGCTACGCAGTATTTT
TRBJ1-6,-,TRBV20-1,-,CSAKGQNNSPLHF,TGCAGTGCTAAGGGACAAAATAATTCACCCCTCCACTTT
TRBJ1-1,-,TRBV2,-,CASTIDGNTEAFF,TGTGCCAGCACCATCGACGGGAACACTGAAGCTTTCTTT
TRBJ1-5,few,TRBV12-3/TRBV12-4,-,CASSFGRTSNQPQHF,TGTGCCAGCAGTTTCGGACGGACTTCCAATCAGCCCCAGCATTTT
TRBJ2-7,few,TRBV12-3/TRBV12-4,TRBD1,CASSWDSTYEQYF,TGTGCCAGCAGTTGGGACAGCACCTACGAGCAGTACTTC
TRBJ2-6,-,TRBV19,-,CASSINPGANVLTF,TGTGCCAGTAGTATAAACCCTGGGGCCAACGTCCTGACTTTC
TRBJ2-7,few,TRBV20-1,TRBD1,CSARIPQGAGEQYF,TGCAGTGCTAGAATCCCACAGGGGGCGGGGGAGCAGTACTTC
TRBJ2-1,-,TRBV2,-,CASLSWAGMTYNEQFF,TGTGCCAGTTTATCCTGGGCAGGCATGACCTACAATGAGCAGTTCTTC
TRBJ2-3,-,TRBV10-3,-,CAISAPQSTDTQYF,TGTGCCATCAGTGCCCCCCAAAGCACAGATACGCAGTATTTT
TRBJ1-4,-,TRBV5-5,-,CASSPQVEGANEKLFF,TGTGCCAGCAGCCCACAGGTGGAGGGGGCTAATGAAAAACTGTTTTTT
TRBJ2-3,-,TRBV20-1,TRBD1,CSAPGQGKSTDTQYF,TGCAGTGCGCCTGGACAGGGAAAAAGCACAGATACGCAGTATTTT